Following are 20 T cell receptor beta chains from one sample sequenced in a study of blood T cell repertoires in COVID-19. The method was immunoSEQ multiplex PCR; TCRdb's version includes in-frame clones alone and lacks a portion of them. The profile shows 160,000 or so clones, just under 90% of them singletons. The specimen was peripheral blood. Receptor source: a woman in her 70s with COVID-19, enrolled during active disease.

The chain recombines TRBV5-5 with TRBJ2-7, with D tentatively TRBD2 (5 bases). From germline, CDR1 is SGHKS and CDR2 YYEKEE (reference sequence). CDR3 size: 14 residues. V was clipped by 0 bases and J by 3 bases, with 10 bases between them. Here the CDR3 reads CASSLDGGFYEQYF. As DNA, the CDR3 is TGTGCCAGCAGCTTGGATGGAGGATTCTACGAGCAGTACTTC.

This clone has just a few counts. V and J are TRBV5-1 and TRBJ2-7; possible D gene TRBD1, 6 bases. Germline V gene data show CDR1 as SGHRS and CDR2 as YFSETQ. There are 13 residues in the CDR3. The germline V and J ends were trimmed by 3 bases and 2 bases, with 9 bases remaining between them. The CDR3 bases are TGCGCCAGCAGCTCGACAGGTCCCTACGAGCAGTACTTC. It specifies CASSSTGPYEQYF. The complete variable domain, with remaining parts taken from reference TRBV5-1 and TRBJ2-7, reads KAGVTQTPRYLIKTRGQQVTLSCSPISGHRSVSWYQQTPGQGLQFLFEYFSETQRNKGNFPGRFSGRQFSNSRSEMNVSTLELGDSALYLCASSSTGPYEQYFGPGTRLTVT.

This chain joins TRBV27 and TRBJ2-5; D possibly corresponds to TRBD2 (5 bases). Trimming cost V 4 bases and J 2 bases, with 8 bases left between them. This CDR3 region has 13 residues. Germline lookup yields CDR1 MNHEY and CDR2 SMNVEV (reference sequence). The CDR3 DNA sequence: TGTGCCAGCAGTTGGCGGGTACAAGAGACCCAGTACTTC. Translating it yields CASSWRVQETQYF.

CDR3 in amino acids: CSASLGPASGGSYEQYF. In nucleotides, the CDR3 is TGCAGTGCTAGTTTAGGGCCTGCTAGCGGGGGGTCCTACGAGCAGTACTTC. The J gene is TRBJ2-7, the V gene TRBV20-1, with 11 bases fitting TRBD2. Germline loops: CDR1 DFQATT, CDR2 SNEGSKA (reference sequence). This CDR3 is built from 17 residues. V was pared by 3 bases and J by 1 base, with 11 bases of the junction left unmatched.

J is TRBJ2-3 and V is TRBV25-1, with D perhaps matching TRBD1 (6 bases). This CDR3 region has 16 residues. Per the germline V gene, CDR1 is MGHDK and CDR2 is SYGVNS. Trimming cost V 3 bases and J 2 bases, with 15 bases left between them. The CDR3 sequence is CASSDRDTINTDTQYF. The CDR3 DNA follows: TGTGCCAGCAGTGACCGGGACACCATCAACACAGATACGCAGTATTTT.

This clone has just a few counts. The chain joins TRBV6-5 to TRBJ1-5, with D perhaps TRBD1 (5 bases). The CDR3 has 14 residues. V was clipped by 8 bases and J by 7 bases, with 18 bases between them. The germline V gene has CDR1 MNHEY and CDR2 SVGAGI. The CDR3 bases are TGTGCCAGCTATTCGACAGACATCTGGCAGCCCCAGCATTTT. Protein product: CASYSTDIWQPQHF.

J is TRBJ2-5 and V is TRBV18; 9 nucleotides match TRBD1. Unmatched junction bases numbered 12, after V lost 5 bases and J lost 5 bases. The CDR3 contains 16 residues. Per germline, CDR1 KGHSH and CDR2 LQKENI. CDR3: CASSVGQGPGTETQYF. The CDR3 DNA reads TGTGCCAGCTCAGTCGGACAGGGGCCGGGTACGGAGACCCAGTACTTC.

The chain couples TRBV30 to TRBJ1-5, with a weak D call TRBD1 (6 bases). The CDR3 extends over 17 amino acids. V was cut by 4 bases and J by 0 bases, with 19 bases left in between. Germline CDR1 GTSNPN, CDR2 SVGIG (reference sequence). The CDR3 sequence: CAWTDRDIDFSNQPQHF. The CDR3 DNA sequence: TGTGCCTGGACGGACCGGGACATCGACTTTAGCAATCAGCCCCAGCATTTT.

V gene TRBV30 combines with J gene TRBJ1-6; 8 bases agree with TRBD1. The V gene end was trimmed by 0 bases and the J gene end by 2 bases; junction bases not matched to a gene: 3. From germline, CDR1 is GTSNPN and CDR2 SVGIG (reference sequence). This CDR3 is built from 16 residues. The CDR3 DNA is TGTGCCTGGAGTGTACCAGGGGGCCCCTATAATTCACCCCTCCACTTT. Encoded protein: CAWSVPGGPYNSPLHF. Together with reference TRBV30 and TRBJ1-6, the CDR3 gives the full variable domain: SQTIHQWPATLVQPVGSPLSLECTVEGTSNPNLYWYRQAAGRGLQLLFYSVGIGQISSEVPQNLSASRPQDRQFILSSKKLLLSDSGFYLCAWSVPGGPYNSPLHFGNGTRLTVT.

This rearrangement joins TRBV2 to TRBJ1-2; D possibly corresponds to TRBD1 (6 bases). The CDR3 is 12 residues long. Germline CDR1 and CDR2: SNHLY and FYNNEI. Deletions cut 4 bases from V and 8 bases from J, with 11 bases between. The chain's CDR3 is CASSAGQLGYTF. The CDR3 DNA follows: TGTGCCAGCAGTGCGGGACAATTAGGCTACACCTTC.

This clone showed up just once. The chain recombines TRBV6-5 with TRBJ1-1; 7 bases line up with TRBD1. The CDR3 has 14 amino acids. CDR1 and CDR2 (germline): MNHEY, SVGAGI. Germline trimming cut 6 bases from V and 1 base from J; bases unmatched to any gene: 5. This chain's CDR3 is CASRAGTANTEAFF. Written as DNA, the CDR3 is TGTGCCAGCAGGGCTGGGACAGCGAACACTGAAGCTTTCTTT.

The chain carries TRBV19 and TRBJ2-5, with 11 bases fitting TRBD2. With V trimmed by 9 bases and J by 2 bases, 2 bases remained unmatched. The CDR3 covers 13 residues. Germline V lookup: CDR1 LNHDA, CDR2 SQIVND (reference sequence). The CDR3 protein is CASASGGQETQYF. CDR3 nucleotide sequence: TGTGCCAGCGCTAGCGGGGGGCAAGAGACCCAGTACTTC.

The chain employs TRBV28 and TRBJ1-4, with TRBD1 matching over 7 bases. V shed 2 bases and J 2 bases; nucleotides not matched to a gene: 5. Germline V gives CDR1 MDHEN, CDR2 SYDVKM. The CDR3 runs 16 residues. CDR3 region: CASSLPGRGTNEKLFF. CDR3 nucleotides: TGTGCCAGCAGTTTACCGGGCAGGGGGACTAATGAAAAACTGTTTTTT. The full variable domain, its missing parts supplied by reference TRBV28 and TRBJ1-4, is DVKVTQSSRYLVKRTGEKVFLECVQDMDHENMFWYRQDPGLGLRLIYFSYDVKMKEKGDIPEGYSVSREKKERFSLILESASTNQTSMYLCASSLPGRGTNEKLFFGSGTQLSVL.

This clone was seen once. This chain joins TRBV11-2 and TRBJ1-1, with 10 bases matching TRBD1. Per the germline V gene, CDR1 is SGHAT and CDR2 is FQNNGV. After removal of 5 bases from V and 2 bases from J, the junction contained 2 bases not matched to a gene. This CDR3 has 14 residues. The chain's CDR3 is CASSMTGGNTEAFF. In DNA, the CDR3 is TGTGCCAGCAGCATGACAGGGGGCAACACTGAAGCTTTCTTT.

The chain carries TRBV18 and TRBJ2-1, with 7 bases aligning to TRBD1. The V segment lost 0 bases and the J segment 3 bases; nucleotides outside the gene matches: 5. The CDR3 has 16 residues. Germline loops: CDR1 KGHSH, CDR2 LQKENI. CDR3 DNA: TGTGCCAGCTCACCACCGTGGACAGGAGGCTACAATGAGCAGTTCTTC. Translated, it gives CASSPPWTGGYNEQFF.

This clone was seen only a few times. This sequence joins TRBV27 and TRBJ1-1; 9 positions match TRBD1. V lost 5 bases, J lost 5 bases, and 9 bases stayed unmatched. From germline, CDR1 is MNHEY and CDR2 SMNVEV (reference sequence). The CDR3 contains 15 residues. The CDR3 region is CASSPGQGRRTEAFF. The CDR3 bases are TGTGCCAGCAGTCCCGGACAGGGGCGAAGAACTGAAGCTTTCTTT.

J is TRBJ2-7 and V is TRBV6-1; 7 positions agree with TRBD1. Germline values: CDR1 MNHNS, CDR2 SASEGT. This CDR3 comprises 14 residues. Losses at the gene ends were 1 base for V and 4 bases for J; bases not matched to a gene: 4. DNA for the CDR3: TGTGCCAGCAGTGAAGGAGTCAGGGGGTACGAGCAGTACTTC. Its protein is CASSEGVRGYEQYF.

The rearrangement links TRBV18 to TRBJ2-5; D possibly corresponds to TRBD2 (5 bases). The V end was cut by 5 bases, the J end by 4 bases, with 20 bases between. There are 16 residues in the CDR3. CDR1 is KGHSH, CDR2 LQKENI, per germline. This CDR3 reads CASSTAVWVAGETQYF. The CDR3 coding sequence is TGTGCCAGCTCAACAGCAGTGTGGGTCGCGGGAGAGACCCAGTACTTC.

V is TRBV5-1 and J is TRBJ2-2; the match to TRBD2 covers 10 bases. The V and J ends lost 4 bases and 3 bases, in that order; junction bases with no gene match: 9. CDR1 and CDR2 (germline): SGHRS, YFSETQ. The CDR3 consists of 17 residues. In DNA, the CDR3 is TGCGCCAGCAGCGACCAGCGGGGGGGCTCTGACACCGGGGAGCTGTTTTTT. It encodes CASSDQRGGSDTGELFF.

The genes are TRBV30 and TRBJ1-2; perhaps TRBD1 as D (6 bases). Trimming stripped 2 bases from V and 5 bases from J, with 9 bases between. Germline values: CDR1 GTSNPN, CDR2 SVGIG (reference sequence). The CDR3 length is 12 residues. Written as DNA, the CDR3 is TGTGCCTGGAGTAAACAGGGATATGGCTACACCTTC. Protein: CAWSKQGYGYTF.